This TCR beta chain was sequenced for a study of T cell repertoires in cytomegalovirus infection (dated by TCRdb to between 2018 and 2021). For the wider study: The HLA type of each donor mattered for the analysis, because public TCR beta signatures pointed to carriage of CMV infection along with the matching HLA type.

TCRdb shows the sequencer as Illumina HiSeq 1500. The public reads were quality trimmed at Q25 with fastp and then assembled into clones with MiXCR by TCRdb, keeping productive beta chains. Under each unique CDR3 protein, matching rows form one entry showing the most common genes and DNA. A total of nearly 650,000 distinct CDR3 sequences appear in this sample, 20% to 25% of them only once. The ten largest clones add up to 7.5% to 9% of the sample. Trimming accounts for 6 bases at V and 3 bases at J, while the number of junction bases matched to no gene is 11. Including cysteine and phenylalanine, the CDR3 has 16 amino acids. CDR3 DNA only is kept here, 48 bases in frame from base 1. Note on this clonotype: Its recognized antigen is unknown. Base qualities are not provided; no much larger clone lies one nucleotide away.

Summary of the overall study and its limitations: The ex vivo response was dominated by HLA-C-restricted CMV-specific TCR beta clonotypes, and the single most frequent clonotype in two of eight donors was supplied by these HLA-C-restricted clonotypes. In both this cohort and an independent roughly 400-donor cohort, the cumulative frequency of public TCR beta family members distinguished carriers of CMV infection plus the relevant HLA type.

The clonotype was recovered from a human donor in good health (CMV status not recorded). Some clones in this sample may be carry-over from other donors' samples. The rearrangement joined TRBV12-3 or TRBV12-4 to TRBJ2-1; 7 central nucleotides agree with TRBD1. The sample taken for sequencing was CD8+ T cells from PBMCs. The CDR3 region has the sequence CASRPGGPYYYNEQFF. The nucleotide sequence is given as TGTGCCAGCAGGCCAGGGGGACCATACTACTACAATGAGCAGTTCTTC.